The next 2 T cell receptor beta chains were all read from a single sample in a study of CD8+ T cells in alopecia areata. Once RNA had been extracted, it was reverse transcribed into cDNA to act as the sequencing template. Clones were sequenced by immunoSEQ multiplex PCR, and TCRdb holds only the in-frame ones, with some missing. The sample carries roughly 210,000 clones, roughly 40% recorded once. As for treatment: oral pan-JAK inhibitor, 5-10 mg twice daily. Sequenced material: CD4+ T cells sorted from blood, taken between weeks 36 and 40, from a patient treated with tofacitinib. Source of these receptors: a human donor with alopecia areata.

This chain uses TRBV6-5 with TRBJ1-6; the D gene is possibly TRBD1 (5 bases). With 2 bases removed from V and 8 bases from J, the gap between germline ends came to 10 bases. The CDR3 is 14 amino acids. The germline gives CDR1 MNHEY, CDR2 SVGAGI. The CDR3 region is CASSYGGAYSPLHF. The CDR3 DNA sequence: TGTGCCAGCAGTTACGGTGGGGCATATTCACCCCTCCACTTT.

This clone has a single count. The gene calls are TRBV9 and TRBJ2-3; D is unresolved. This CDR3 is built from 13 residues. Deletions cut 1 base from V and 1 base from J, with 4 bases between. The germline V gene has CDR1 SGDLS and CDR2 YYNGEE. For the CDR3, the DNA is TGTGCCAGCAGCGTAAGAGGCACAGATACGCAGTATTTT. This gives the protein CASSVRGTDTQYF.